The 21 T cell receptor beta chains given below trace back to one sample, sequenced in a study of T cell clonality in common variable immunodeficiency. TCRdb keeps only in-frame clones here, not all; method: immunoSEQ multiplex PCR. Singletons are absent from the sample, which has 50,000 to 65,000 clones. The specimen was peripheral blood mononuclear cells. Source of these receptors: a person aged 18 to 69 in good health.

Note on this clone: The missing CDR3 end, 3 residues past where the read stops, is filled in from the germline J gene. The chain has TRBV6-2 or TRBV6-3 and TRBJ1-5, with 7 bases matching TRBD1. The V and J ends lost 5 bases and 5 bases, in that order; junction bases with no gene match: 0. Germline CDR1 is MNHEY and CDR2 is SVGEGT. This CDR3 has 12 amino acids. The covered CDR3 bases are TGTGCCAGCAGTGGACAGGATCAGCCC. Its translation is CASSGQDQP. The entire CDR3 sequence reads CASSGQDQPQHF.

This clone was counted ten times or more. The CDR3 extends 3 residues past the end of the read, so its final part is completed from the germline J gene. The chain combines TRBV19 with TRBJ2-3, with 10 bases aligning to TRBD2. V lost 5 bases, J lost 1 base, and 6 bases stayed unmatched. This CDR3 is 16 amino acids long. Germline V gives CDR1 LNHDA, CDR2 SQIVND (reference sequence). The sequenced CDR3 bases are TGTGCCAGTAGTTCGGCAAGCGGGGGGGGCACAGATACG. The encoded protein is CASSSASGGGTDT. The CDR3 in full is CASSSASGGGTDTQYF.

This clone was recorded at least ten times. Read data end 3 residues before the CDR3 end; the end is taken from the germline J gene. This chain uses TRBV7-9 with TRBJ2-3; D gene unclear. Trimming shortened V by 6 bases and J by 4 bases, and 5 bases separated the two germline ends. CDR1 is SEHNR and CDR2 is FQNEAQ in the germline V gene (reference sequence). CDR3 length: 11 residues. The CDR3 bases that were read are TGTGCCAGCAGTTTCGCAGATACG. Its protein is CASSFADT. The entire CDR3 is CASSFADTQYF.

The sample holds a few counts of this clone. The observed sequence ends 3 residues before the CDR3 terminus, with the missing tail filled in from the germline J gene. This chain uses TRBV30 with TRBJ1-2, with D perhaps TRBD1 (5 bases). CDR1 is GTSNPN, CDR2 SVGIG, per germline (reference sequence). The CDR3 has 13 amino acids. The CDR3 region is CAWSEGTSHDYTF. CDR3 DNA (partial): TGTGCCTGGAGTGAAGGGACTAGCCATGAC.

This clone was seen a handful of times. The read terminates 3 residues ahead of where the CDR3 ends, so the germline J gene completes it. V usage is TRBV11-2 and J usage is TRBJ1-1; D possibly corresponds to TRBD1 (5 bases). Between the trimmed V and J ends, which lost 5 bases and 0 bases, there was a span of 13 bases. CDR1 and CDR2 from the germline V gene are SGHAT and FQNNGV. This CDR3 has 15 residues. The CDR3 sequence: CASSLRQTMNTEAFF. The sequenced part of the CDR3 DNA is TGTGCCAGCAGCCTTAGACAGACGATGAACACTGAA.

This clone has ten or more counts. The sequenced fragment ends 3 residues before the CDR3 boundary, so the rest is inferred from the germline J gene. The chain has TRBV19 and TRBJ2-7, with 11 bases that match TRBD1. CDR1 and CDR2 (germline): LNHDA, SQIVND (reference sequence). This CDR3 has 14 amino acids. V lost 5 bases to trimming and J lost 6 bases; unmatched junction nucleotides: 6. CDR3 sequence: CASSSRTGGLEQYF. The CDR3 DNA, read in part, is TGTGCCAGTAGTTCCAGGACAGGGGGCCTCGAG.

This clone was seen many times. The CDR3 is cut off 3 residues early in the read; its end comes from the germline J gene. V is TRBV20-1 and J is TRBJ2-5; possible D gene TRBD1, 6 bases. Germline lookup yields CDR1 DFQATT and CDR2 SNEGSKA (reference sequence). V lost 6 bases and J lost 3, with 23 bases in between. CDR3 length: 16 amino acids. CDR3 bases read: TGCAGTGCCCCCCGAAGTGGGATGGGGGCGGAAGAGACC. This translates into CSAPRSGMGAEET. Given in full, the CDR3 is CSAPRSGMGAEETQYF.

This clone has ten or more counts. The read stops 3 residues short of the end of the CDR3; the missing end is completed from the germline J gene. V and J are TRBV7-9 and TRBJ1-2; 7 bases match TRBD1. The CDR3 is 15 amino acids. The germline gives CDR1 SEHNR, CDR2 FQNEAQ (reference sequence). CDR3 amino acids: CASSVPNRGGGGYTF. The CDR3 bases that were read are TGTGCCAGCAGCGTCCCCAACAGGGGAGGCGGGGGC.

This clone has ten or more counts. The observed sequence ends 3 residues before the CDR3 terminus, with the missing tail filled in from the germline J gene. The rearrangement links TRBV19 to TRBJ1-1; 7 nucleotides agree with TRBD1. In germline, CDR1 is LNHDA, CDR2 SQIVND (reference sequence). The CDR3 is 12 amino acids. The part of the CDR3 DNA that was read is TGTGCCAGTACAACAGGGGCCCGCGAA. As protein: CASTTGARE. The CDR3 in full is CASTTGAREAFF.

This clone was found many times. CDR3 region: CASSLRGAGETQYF. CDR3 DNA (partial): TGTGCCAGCAGCTTAAGAGGGGCCGGGGAGACC. The chain couples TRBV7-3 to TRBJ2-5; TRBD1 or TRBD2 may be the D gene (5 bases each). The CDR3 extends 3 residues past the end of the read, so its final part is completed from the germline J gene. Trimming pared 1 base from V and 5 bases from J, leaving 11 bases between. The CDR3 covers 14 residues. The germline V gene encodes CDR1 SGHTA and CDR2 FQGTGA.

This clone was recorded a few times. The CDR3 reads CASSEEGGSGQPQHF. The sequenced part of the CDR3 DNA is TGTGCCAGCAGTGAAGAGGGCGGGTCCGGTCAGCCC. The chain employs TRBV6-4 and TRBJ1-5; no clear D gene. The CDR3 is cut off 3 residues early in the read; its end comes from the germline J gene. V lost 3 bases to trimming and J lost 6 bases, with 15 bases between them. Looked up from germline, CDR1 is MRHNA and CDR2 is SNTAGT. The CDR3 has 15 amino acids.

This clone was observed at least ten times. With the read ending 3 residues before the CDR3 end, the germline J gene is used to fill in that end. The gene calls are TRBV28 and TRBJ2-2; TRBD2 matches 14 bases. CDR1 and CDR2 from the germline V gene are MDHEN and SYDVKM. J gave up 7 bases and V 7 bases, and 5 bases lay outside the gene matches. The CDR3 runs 15 residues. This CDR3 is CASNSGTSGGGELFF. CDR3 DNA, as far as it was read: TGTGCCAGCAACTCCGGGACTAGCGGGGGCGGGGAG. The full variable domain, its missing parts supplied by reference TRBV28 and TRBJ2-2, is DVKVTQSSRYLVKRTGEKVFLECVQDMDHENMFWYRQDPGLGLRLIYFSYDVKMKEKGDIPEGYSVSREKKERFSLILESASTNQTSMYLCASNSGTSGGGELFFGEGSRLTVL.

This clone was detected many times. Coverage ceases 3 residues before the CDR3 finishes, and the germline J gene fills in the end. The chain links TRBV20-1 to TRBJ2-7; TRBD2 agrees at 11 bases. Germline trimming cut 5 bases from V and 1 base from J; bases unmatched to any gene: 7. CDR1 DFQATT and CDR2 SNEGSKA come from the germline V gene (reference sequence). This CDR3 contains 15 residues. The CDR3 here is CSASLAGGGSYEQYF. CDR3 bases read: TGCAGTGCTTCCTTAGCGGGAGGGGGGTCCTACGAG.

By sample share, this clone is medium-sized. The read terminates 3 residues ahead of where the CDR3 ends, so the germline J gene completes it. The V gene is TRBV4-1, the J gene TRBJ2-5, with TRBD2 matching over 9 bases. V shed 1 base and J 5 bases; nucleotides not matched to a gene: 14. The CDR3 is made up of 18 amino acids. The V gene's germline CDR1 is MGHRA and CDR2 YSYEKL. The CDR3 sequence: CASSQGTTTSGRVETQYF. The sequenced part of the CDR3 DNA is TGCGCCAGCAGCCAAGGGACAACGACTAGCGGTAGAGTGGAGACC.

There are a few counts of this clone. The CDR3 end lies 3 residues beyond the end of the read and is filled in from the germline J gene. The V gene is TRBV5-1, the J gene TRBJ2-3; possible D gene TRBD2, 5 bases. Germline V gives CDR1 SGHRS, CDR2 YFSETQ. The CDR3 runs to 15 residues. This chain's CDR3 is CASSLEGRGHQPQYF. The sequenced part of the CDR3 DNA is TGCGCCAGCAGCTTGGAGGGTCGGGGTCATCAGCCG.

Ten or more counts support this clone. From the germline J gene comes the end of the CDR3, since the read stops 3 residues before it. This chain joins TRBV12-3 or TRBV12-4 and TRBJ2-7; D possibly corresponds to TRBD1 (6 bases). Trimming removed 6 bases from V and 5 bases from J, with 14 bases in between. There are 13 residues in the CDR3. The covered CDR3 bases are TGTGCCAGCAGAATAACAGGGCTGGACGAG. Residues: CASRITGLDE. The whole CDR3 is CASRITGLDEQYF.

This clone was picked up a small number of times. The CDR3 end falls 3 residues outside the read, so it is completed with the germline J gene. The chain recombines TRBV7-9 with TRBJ1-1, with TRBD1 as a possible D gene (6 bases). The V and J ends lost 4 bases and 6 bases respectively, with 9 bases between them. The CDR3 totals 12 residues. CDR1 SEHNR and CDR2 FQNEAQ come from the germline V gene (reference sequence). Partial CDR3 DNA: TGTGCCAGCAGCTCGGGGGGCGCTGAA. It yields the protein CASSSGGAE. In full, the CDR3 reads CASSSGGAEAFF.

This clone was counted at least ten times. Read coverage stops 3 residues before the CDR3 terminus; the germline J gene supplies the remainder. The chain combines TRBV19 with TRBJ1-1; TRBD1 might be the D (5 bases). The V end was cut by 9 bases, the J end by 6 bases, with 14 bases between. CDR3 length equals 12 residues. Germline CDR1 reads LNHDA; CDR2 reads SQIVND (reference sequence). CDR3 DNA, as far as it was read: TGTGCCAGCGCGGGGGGGTGGTCTGAA. Its protein product is CASAGGWSE. Given in full, the CDR3 is CASAGGWSEAFF. The full variable domain, in which reference TRBV19 and TRBJ1-1 provide the parts outside the CDR3, is DGGITQSPKYLFRKEGQNVTLSCEQNLNHDAMYWYRQDPGQGLRLIYYSQIVNDFQKGDIAEGYSVSREKKESFPLTVTSAQKNPTAFYLCASAGGWSEAFFGQGTRLTVV.

There are many counts of this clone. The observed sequence ends 3 residues before the CDR3 terminus, with the missing tail filled in from the germline J gene. The J gene is TRBJ1-2, the V gene TRBV20-1; no definite D call. This CDR3 comprises 13 residues. The V end was cut by 0 bases, the J end by 4 bases, with 9 bases between. CDR1 is DFQATT, CDR2 SNEGSKA, per germline (reference sequence). CDR3 bases read: TGCAGTGCTAGAGAGGTATCGGGCTATGGC. Its translation is CSAREVSGYG. The CDR3 reads in full as CSAREVSGYGYTF.

The table lists this clone with many counts. The CDR3 is cut off 3 residues early in the read; its end comes from the germline J gene. The rearrangement uses TRBV30 and TRBJ2-7, with D possibly being TRBD1 (6 bases). The CDR3 runs to 14 residues. The V gene's germline CDR1 is GTSNPN and CDR2 SVGIG (reference sequence). The V end was cut by 5 bases, the J end by 2 bases, with 16 bases between. The sequenced part of the CDR3 DNA is TGTGCCTGGGATAAACACGGACAGACCTACGAG. This codes for CAWDKHGQTYE. The full CDR3 protein reads CAWDKHGQTYEQYF.

This clone was observed at least ten times. The read ends 3 residues early relative to the CDR3; the germline J gene fills the gap. The V call is TRBV6-4, the J call TRBJ1-1, with 8 bases lining up with TRBD1. The CDR3 consists of 16 residues. Germline assignment: CDR1 MRHNA and CDR2 SNTAGT. V trimming: 1 base; J trimming: 3 bases; junction bases outside the gene matches: 7. Partial CDR3 DNA: TGTGCCAGCAGTGACTTCCTTGGACAGGGCTACACTGAA. Protein product: CASSDFLGQGYTE. The complete CDR3 reads CASSDFLGQGYTEAFF.